The 10 T cell receptor beta chains below come from one sample, sequenced in a study of blood T cells in healthy people across ages. Alongside a J-beta primer mix, a sample-barcoded 5' primer served in a second PCR lasting about 7 to 12 cycles. TCRdb ran MiXCR on the 5' RACE reads and lists one entry per CDR3 protein. The sample includes roughly 2 million distinct CDR3 sequences, roughly 50% of them seen just once. What was sequenced was blood. All receptors derive from a woman between 40 and 55 years old in good health.

The chain carries TRBV6-1 and TRBJ2-5, with 9 bases matching TRBD2. The CDR3 runs to 16 residues. Unmatched junction bases numbered 13, after V lost 4 bases and J lost 7 bases. Germline assignment: CDR1 MNHNS and CDR2 SASEGT. CDR3 protein: CASSASSGGKKGTQYF. The CDR3 DNA sequence: TGTGCCAGCAGTGCAAGTAGCGGGGGAAAAAAAGGGACCCAGTACTTC.

V and J are TRBV5-1 and TRBJ1-1, with 8 bases aligning to TRBD1. CDR3 length equals 15 residues. The V gene's germline CDR1 is SGHRS and CDR2 YFSETQ. The J segment lost 6 bases and the V segment lost 4 bases, leaving 11 bases of the junction unmatched. Here the CDR3 DNA reads TGCGCCAGCAGCGTCCTGACAGGGGTAGGCGCTGAAGCTTTCTTT. Its protein is CASSVLTGVGAEAFF.

This clonotype was detected a few times. The V call is TRBV12-3 or TRBV12-4, the J call TRBJ2-1, with TRBD2 matching over 12 bases. V lost 5 bases and J lost 0; bases outside the gene matches: 11. The CDR3 loop spans 19 amino acids. Written as DNA, the CDR3 is TGTGCCAGCAGTCCCGGACTAGCGGGGCCCTCCAGCTCCTACAATGAGCAGTTCTTC. This sequence encodes CASSPGLAGPSSSYNEQFF.

The V and J genes are TRBV6-5 and TRBJ2-3; D perhaps matches TRBD1 (6 bases). Germline V gene lookup returns CDR1 MNHEY and CDR2 SVGAGI. V was trimmed by 4 bases and J by 1 base, leaving 15 bases between them. This CDR3 is 16 amino acids long. CDR3 bases: TGTGCCAGCAGTTCTCTTTACAGGGACGGCACAGATACGCAGTATTTT. This gives the protein CASSSLYRDGTDTQYF.

This clonotype was detected a few times. As DNA, the CDR3 is TGTGCCAGCAGCCTCCGACAGGCGAGCTCCTACAATGAGCAGTTCTTC. Encoded protein: CASSLRQASSYNEQFF. The V gene is TRBV11-1, the J gene TRBJ2-1, with D perhaps TRBD1 (6 bases). The ends were cut back, 5 bases at V and 0 bases at J, with 14 bases in the middle. Germline assignment: CDR1 SGHAT and CDR2 FQDESV (reference sequence). This CDR3 is 16 amino acids long.

The V and J genes are TRBV4-1 and TRBJ2-7, with 13 bases fitting TRBD2. The CDR3 is made up of 17 amino acids. In germline, CDR1 is MGHRA, CDR2 YSYEKL. Germline trimming cut 3 bases from V and 6 bases from J; bases unmatched to any gene: 11. The CDR3 DNA follows: TGCGCCAGCAGCCATCACTACCGACTAGCGGGGGGTCTCGAGCAGTACTTC. Encoded protein: CASSHHYRLAGGLEQYF.

This sequence joins TRBV6-2 or TRBV6-3 and TRBJ2-1, with 7 nucleotides matching TRBD1. This CDR3 spans 16 amino acids. The trim removed 8 bases at V and 4 bases at J, leaving 14 bases unmatched. The V gene's germline CDR1 is MNHEY and CDR2 SVGEGT. CDR3 sequence (DNA): TGTGCCAGCGTCCGGGCAGAAACGACAGGGTACAATGAGCAGTTCTTC. It translates to CASVRAETTGYNEQFF.

This clonotype has only a few counts. The rearrangement joins TRBV4-1 to TRBJ2-5; 9 positions agree with TRBD2. Germline CDR1 is MGHRA and CDR2 is YSYEKL. CDR3 size: 15 residues. With V trimmed by 0 bases and J by 2 bases, 1 base remained unmatched. The CDR3 here is CASSQDSGGQETQYF. CDR3 nucleotide sequence: TGCGCCAGCAGCCAAGATAGCGGGGGTCAAGAGACCCAGTACTTC.

The chain is built from TRBV18 and TRBJ1-1; no firm D call. The CDR3 spans 14 residues. CDR1 KGHSH and CDR2 LQKENI come from the germline V gene. V lost 0 bases to trimming and J lost 7 bases, with 12 bases between them. The CDR3 here is CASSPPEGTIEAFF. The CDR3, as DNA: TGTGCCAGCTCACCACCGGAGGGTACGATTGAAGCTTTCTTT.

The chain recombines TRBV15 with TRBJ1-6, with TRBD1 matching over 7 bases. The CDR3 consists of 16 residues. Germline CDR1 is LNHNV and CDR2 is YYDKDF (reference sequence). Germline trimming cut 0 bases from V and 14 bases from J; bases unmatched to any gene: 13. In DNA, the CDR3 is TGTGCCACCAGCAGAGATTCGGGCAGGGGGAAGTCAGCCCTCCACTTT. It is translated as CATSRDSGRGKSALHF.